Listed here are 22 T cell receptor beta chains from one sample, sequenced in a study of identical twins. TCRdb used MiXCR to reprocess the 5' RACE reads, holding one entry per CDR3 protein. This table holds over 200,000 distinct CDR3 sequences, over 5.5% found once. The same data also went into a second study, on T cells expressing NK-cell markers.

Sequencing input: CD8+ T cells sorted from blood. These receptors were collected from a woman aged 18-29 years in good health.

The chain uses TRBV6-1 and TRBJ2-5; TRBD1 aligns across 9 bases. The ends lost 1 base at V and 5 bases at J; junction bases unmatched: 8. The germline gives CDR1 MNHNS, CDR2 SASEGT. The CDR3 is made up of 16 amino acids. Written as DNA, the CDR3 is TGTGCCAGCAGTGAAGGGGGGTGGGGGACAGGGGAGACCCAGTACTTC. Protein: CASSEGGWGTGETQYF.

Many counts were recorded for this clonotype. CDR3 loop: CASSLQGRGTGELFF. The DNA for the CDR3 is TGTGCCAGCAGTCTACAGGGGCGCGGCACCGGGGAGCTGTTTTTT. The V call is TRBV12-3 or TRBV12-4, the J call TRBJ2-2; 7 nucleotides agree with TRBD1. Germline trimming cut 5 bases from V and 4 bases from J; bases unmatched to any gene: 7. This CDR3 is 15 amino acids long.

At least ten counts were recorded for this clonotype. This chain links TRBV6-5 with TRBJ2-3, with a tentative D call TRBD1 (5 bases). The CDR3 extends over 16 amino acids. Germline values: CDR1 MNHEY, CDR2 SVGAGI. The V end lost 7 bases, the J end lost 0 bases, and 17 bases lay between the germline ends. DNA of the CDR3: TGTGCCAGCACCCGCCGAGAGACAGCTAGCACAGATACGCAGTATTTT. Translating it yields CASTRRETASTDTQYF.

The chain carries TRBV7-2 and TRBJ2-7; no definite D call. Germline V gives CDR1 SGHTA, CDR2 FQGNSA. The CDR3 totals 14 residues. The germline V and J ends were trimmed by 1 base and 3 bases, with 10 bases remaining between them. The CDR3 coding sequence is TGTGCCAGCAGCTTAGTACTTTTAGGCTACGAGCAGTACTTC. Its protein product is CASSLVLLGYEQYF.

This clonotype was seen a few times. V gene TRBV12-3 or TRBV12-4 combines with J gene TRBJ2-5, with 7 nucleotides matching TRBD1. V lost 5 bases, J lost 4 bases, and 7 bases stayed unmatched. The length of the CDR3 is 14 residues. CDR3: CASSRSTGRETQYF. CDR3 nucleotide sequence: TGTGCCAGCAGTCGGTCGACAGGGAGAGAGACCCAGTACTTC.

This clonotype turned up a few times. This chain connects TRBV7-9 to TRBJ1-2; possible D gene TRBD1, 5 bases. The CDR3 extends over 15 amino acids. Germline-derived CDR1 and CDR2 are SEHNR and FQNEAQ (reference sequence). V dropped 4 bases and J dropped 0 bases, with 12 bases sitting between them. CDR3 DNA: TGTGCCAGCAGCTACACGACAGCCACTAACTATGGCTACACCTTC. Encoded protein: CASSYTTATNYGYTF. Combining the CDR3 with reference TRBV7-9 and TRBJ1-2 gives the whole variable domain DTGVSQNPRHKITKRGQNVTFRCDPISEHNRLYWYRQTLGQGPEFLTYFQNEAQLEKSRLLSDRFSAERPKGSFSTLEIQRTEQGDSAMYLCASSYTTATNYGYTFGSGTRLTVV.

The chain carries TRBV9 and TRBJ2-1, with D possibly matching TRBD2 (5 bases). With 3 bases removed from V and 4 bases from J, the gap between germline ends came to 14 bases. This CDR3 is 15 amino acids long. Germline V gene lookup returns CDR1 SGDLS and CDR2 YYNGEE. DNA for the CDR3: TGTGCCAGCAGCGCGGCGGGTACGGGGTACAATGAGCAGTTCTTC. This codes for CASSAAGTGYNEQFF. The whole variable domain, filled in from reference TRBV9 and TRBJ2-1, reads DSGVTQTPKHLITATGQRVTLRCSPRSGDLSVYWYQQSLDQGLQFLIQYYNGEERAKGNILERFSAQQFPDLHSELNLSSLELGDSALYFCASSAAGTGYNEQFFGPGTRLTVL.

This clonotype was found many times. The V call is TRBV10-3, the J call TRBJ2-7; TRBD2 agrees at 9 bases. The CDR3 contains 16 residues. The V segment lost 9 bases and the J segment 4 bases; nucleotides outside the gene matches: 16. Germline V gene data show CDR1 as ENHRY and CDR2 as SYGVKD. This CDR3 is CAMWGVAGVRAYEQYF. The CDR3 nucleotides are TGTGCCATGTGGGGGGTAGCGGGAGTAAGGGCTTACGAGCAGTACTTC.

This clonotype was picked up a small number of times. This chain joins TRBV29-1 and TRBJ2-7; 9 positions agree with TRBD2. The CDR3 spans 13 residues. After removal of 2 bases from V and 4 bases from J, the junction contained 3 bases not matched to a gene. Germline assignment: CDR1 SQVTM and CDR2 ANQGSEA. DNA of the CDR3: TGCAGCGTTGAAAGGCGGGAGGGGTACGAGCAGTACTTC. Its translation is CSVERREGYEQYF.

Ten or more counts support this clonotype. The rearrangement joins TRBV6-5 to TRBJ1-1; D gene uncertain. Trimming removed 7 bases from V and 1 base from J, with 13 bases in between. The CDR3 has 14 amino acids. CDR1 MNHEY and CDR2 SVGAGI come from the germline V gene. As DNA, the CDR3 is TGTGCCAGCACTTTAGACAAGCCGAACACTGAAGCTTTCTTT. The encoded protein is CASTLDKPNTEAFF.

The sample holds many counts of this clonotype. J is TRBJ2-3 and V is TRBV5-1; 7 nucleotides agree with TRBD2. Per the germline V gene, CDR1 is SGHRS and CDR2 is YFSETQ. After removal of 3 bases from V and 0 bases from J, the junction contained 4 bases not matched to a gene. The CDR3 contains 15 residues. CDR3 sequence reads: CASSSSSGSTDTQYF. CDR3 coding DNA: TGCGCCAGCAGCTCGTCTAGCGGAAGCACAGATACGCAGTATTTT.

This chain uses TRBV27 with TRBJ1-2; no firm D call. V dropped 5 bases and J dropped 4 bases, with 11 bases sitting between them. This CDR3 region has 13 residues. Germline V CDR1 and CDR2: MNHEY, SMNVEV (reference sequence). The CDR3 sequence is CASSPRESYGYTF. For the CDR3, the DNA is TGTGCCAGCAGTCCGCGGGAGAGCTATGGCTACACCTTC.

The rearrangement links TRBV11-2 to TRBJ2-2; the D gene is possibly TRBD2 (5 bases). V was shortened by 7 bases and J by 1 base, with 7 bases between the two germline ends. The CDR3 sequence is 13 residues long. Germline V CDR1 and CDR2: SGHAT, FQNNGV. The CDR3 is CASNGLNTGELFF. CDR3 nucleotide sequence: TGTGCCAGCAACGGACTGAACACCGGGGAGCTGTTTTTT.

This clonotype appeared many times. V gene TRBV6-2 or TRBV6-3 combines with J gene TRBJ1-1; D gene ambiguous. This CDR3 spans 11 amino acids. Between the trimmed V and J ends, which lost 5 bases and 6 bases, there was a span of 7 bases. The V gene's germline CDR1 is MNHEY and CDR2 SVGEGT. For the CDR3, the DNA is TGTGCCAGCAGTCGAAAGGCTGAAGCTTTCTTT. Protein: CASSRKAEAFF.

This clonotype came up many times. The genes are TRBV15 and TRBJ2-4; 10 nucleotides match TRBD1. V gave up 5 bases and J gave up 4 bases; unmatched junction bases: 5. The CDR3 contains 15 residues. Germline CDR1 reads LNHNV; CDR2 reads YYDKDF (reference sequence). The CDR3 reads CATSPKDRGKNIQYF. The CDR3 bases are TGTGCCACCAGCCCCAAGGACAGGGGGAAAAACATTCAGTACTTC.

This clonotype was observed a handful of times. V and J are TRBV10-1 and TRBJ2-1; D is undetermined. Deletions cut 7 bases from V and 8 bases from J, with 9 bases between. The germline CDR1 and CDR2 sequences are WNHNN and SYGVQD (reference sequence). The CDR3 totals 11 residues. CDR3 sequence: CASKRPDEQFF. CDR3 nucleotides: TGCGCCAGCAAGCGCCCGGATGAGCAGTTCTTC.

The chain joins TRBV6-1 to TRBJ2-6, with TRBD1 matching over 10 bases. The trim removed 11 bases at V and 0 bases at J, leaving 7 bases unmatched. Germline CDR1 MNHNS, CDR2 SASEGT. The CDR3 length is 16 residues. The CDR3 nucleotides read TGTGCCGCTACCGGGACAGGGGCCTCTGGGGCCAACGTCCTGACTTTC. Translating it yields CAATGTGASGANVLTF.

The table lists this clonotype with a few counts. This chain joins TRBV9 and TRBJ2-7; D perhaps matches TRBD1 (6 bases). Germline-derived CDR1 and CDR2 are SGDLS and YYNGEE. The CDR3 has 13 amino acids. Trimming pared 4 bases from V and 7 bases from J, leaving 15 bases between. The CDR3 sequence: CASSREGGIEQYF. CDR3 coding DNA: TGTGCCAGCAGCAGGGAAGGGGGAATAGAGCAGTACTTC.

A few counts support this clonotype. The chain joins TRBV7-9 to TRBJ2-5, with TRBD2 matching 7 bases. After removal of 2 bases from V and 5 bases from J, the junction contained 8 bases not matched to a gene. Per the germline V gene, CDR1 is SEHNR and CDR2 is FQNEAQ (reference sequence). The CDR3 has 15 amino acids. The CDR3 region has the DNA TGTGCCAGCAGCTTATTTGGCGGGAGCGGCGAGACCCAGTACTTC. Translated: CASSLFGGSGETQYF. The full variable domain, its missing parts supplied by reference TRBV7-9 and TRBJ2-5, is DTGVSQNPRHKITKRGQNVTFRCDPISEHNRLYWYRQTLGQGPEFLTYFQNEAQLEKSRLLSDRFSAERPKGSFSTLEIQRTEQGDSAMYLCASSLFGGSGETQYFGPGTRLLVL.

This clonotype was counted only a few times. The CDR3 region has the DNA TGTGCCACCAACAGGGGGAAGGGCTACACCTTC. This sequence encodes CATNRGKGYTF. The rearrangement joins TRBV2 to TRBJ1-2, with 8 bases identical to TRBD1. Germline CDR1 SNHLY, CDR2 FYNNEI. This CDR3 has 11 residues. J lost 8 bases, V lost 10 bases, and 6 bases had no gene match.

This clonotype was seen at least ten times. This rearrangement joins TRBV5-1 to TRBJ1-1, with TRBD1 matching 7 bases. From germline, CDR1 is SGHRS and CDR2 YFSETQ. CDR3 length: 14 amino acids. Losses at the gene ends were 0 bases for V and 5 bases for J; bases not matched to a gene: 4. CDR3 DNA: TGCGCCAGCAGCTTGGGACAGGGAGTTACTGAAGCTTTCTTT. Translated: CASSLGQGVTEAFF.

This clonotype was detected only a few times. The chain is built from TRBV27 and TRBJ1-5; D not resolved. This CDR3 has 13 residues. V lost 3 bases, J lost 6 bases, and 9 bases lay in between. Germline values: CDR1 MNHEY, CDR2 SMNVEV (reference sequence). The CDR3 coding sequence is TGTGCCAGCAGTTTTGTGGTGGGTCAGCCCCAGCATTTT. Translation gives CASSFVVGQPQHF.